This entry lists 32 T cell receptor beta chains sequenced from one sample in a study of T cells in Graves' hyperthyroidism and ophthalmopathy. From RNA transcripts, TCR beta CDR3 regions were amplified. The HTBI primer set was used in a first-round RT-PCR of the TCR CDR3. TCRdb re-called the multiplex PCR reads with MiXCR, one entry per CDR3 protein. The sample has hundreds of thousands of distinct CDR3 sequences, approximately 19% seen once. Sequenced material: blood. These receptors were taken from a woman in her 50s with Graves' hyperthyroidism that later progressed to Graves' ophthalmopathy.

The sample holds many counts of this clonotype. The chain links TRBV5-1 to TRBJ1-4; tentative D call: TRBD1 (6 bases). The germline V gene has CDR1 SGHRS and CDR2 YFSETQ. The CDR3 has 14 amino acids. The germline V and J ends were trimmed by 0 bases and 8 bases, with 11 bases remaining between them. The CDR3: CASSLAGTREKLFF. The CDR3 nucleotides are TGCGCCAGCAGCTTGGCCGGGACACGGGAAAAACTGTTTTTT.

Only a few counts were recorded for this clonotype. The chain carries TRBV6-1 and TRBJ1-1; D is ambiguous. The V and J ends lost 5 bases and 5 bases respectively, with 15 bases between them. The CDR3 sequence is 14 residues long. CDR1 and CDR2 from the germline V gene are MNHNS and SASEGT. CDR3 loop: CASSLLARRTEAFF. The DNA for the CDR3 is TGTGCCAGCAGTCTCCTTGCCCGAAGGACTGAAGCTTTCTTT.

This chain joins TRBV7-3 and TRBJ1-6, with D possibly TRBD1 on 5 matching bases. Germline V gene sequence: CDR1 SGHTA, CDR2 FQGTGA. The CDR3 runs 13 residues. V was shortened by 5 bases and J by 8 bases, with 10 bases between the two germline ends. CDR3: CASSGHKDSPLHF. The CDR3 region has the DNA TGTGCCAGCAGCGGACACAAAGATTCACCCCTCCACTTT.

Points on this clonotype: A much bigger clone sits one base away, suggesting this may be a read error. The rearrangement joins TRBV6-4 to TRBJ2-7; 7 bases agree with TRBD1. CDR3 length: 12 amino acids. The V gene's germline CDR1 is MRHNA and CDR2 SNTAGT. V was pared by 6 bases and J by 3 bases, with 2 bases of the junction left unmatched. In nucleotides, the CDR3 is TGTGCCAGCAGAGGACAGGACTACGAGCAGTACTTC. Its translation is CASRGQDYEQYF.

This clonotype showed up many times. The CDR3 loop reads CASSPVGLNTEAFF. The CDR3 nucleotides are TGCGCCAGCAGCCCGGTTGGATTGAACACTGAAGCTTTCTTT. V gene TRBV5-1 combines with J gene TRBJ1-1; D not resolved. The germline V gene has CDR1 SGHRS and CDR2 YFSETQ. The CDR3 sequence is 14 residues long. With 4 bases removed from V and 0 bases from J, the gap between germline ends came to 10 bases. The full variable domain, its missing parts supplied by reference TRBV5-1 and TRBJ1-1, is KAGVTQTPRYLIKTRGQQVTLSCSPISGHRSVSWYQQTPGQGLQFLFEYFSETQRNKGNFPGRFSGRQFSNSRSEMNVSTLELGDSALYLCASSPVGLNTEAFFGQGTRLTVV.

The table lists this clonotype with a few counts. The chain is built from TRBV9 and TRBJ1-4; no reliable D call. V lost 0 bases to trimming and J lost 0 bases, with 9 bases between them. CDR3 length: 16 amino acids. Germline values: CDR1 SGDLS, CDR2 YYNGEE. CDR3 coding DNA: TGTGCCAGCAGCGTAGCTGGCGGGGCAACTAATGAAAAACTGTTTTTT. The encoded protein is CASSVAGGATNEKLFF.

For the CDR3, the DNA is TGTGCCAGCAGCTCAAGAGGGGGACAGGAGTATGAAAAACTGTTTTTT. Translation gives CASSSRGGQEYEKLFF. V is TRBV9 and J is TRBJ1-4, with 8 nucleotides matching TRBD1. Germline V gene data show CDR1 as SGDLS and CDR2 as YYNGEE. The CDR3 extends over 16 amino acids. With 4 bases clipped from V and 6 bases from J, the junction kept 11 bases outside the gene matches.

This chain uses TRBV19 with TRBJ1-1; 9 bases line up with TRBD1. The CDR3 loop spans 15 amino acids. The germline CDR1 and CDR2 sequences are LNHDA and SQIVND (reference sequence). V dropped 1 base and J dropped 4; count of bases not matched to a gene: 4. The CDR3, as DNA: TGTGCCAGTAGTATAGTAGGACAGGGGCCCACTGAAGCTTTCTTT. Amino acids: CASSIVGQGPTEAFF.

The sample holds many counts of this clonotype. The chain combines TRBV4-1 with TRBJ2-3, with D uncertain. The germline CDR1 and CDR2 sequences are MGHRA and YSYEKL. Trimming left V 2 bases short and J 3 bases short, with 6 bases between. The CDR3 runs 13 residues. CDR3 DNA sequence: TGCGCCAGCAGCCAAACAAGTACAGATACGCAGTATTTT. Translating gives CASSQTSTDTQYF.

The table lists this clonotype with many counts. This chain connects TRBV6-5 to TRBJ2-1; TRBD1 is a possible D gene (5 bases). Trimming cost V 0 bases and J 5 bases, with 11 bases left between them. Germline values: CDR1 MNHEY, CDR2 SVGAGI. The CDR3 loop spans 15 amino acids. CDR3 nucleotides: TGTGCCAGCAGTTACTCGCCAGGGCGACACAATGAGCAGTTCTTC. It encodes CASSYSPGRHNEQFF.

The rearrangement uses TRBV20-1 and TRBJ1-4; D is ambiguous. This CDR3 has 13 amino acids. Germline CDR1 is DFQATT and CDR2 is SNEGSKA (reference sequence). Trimming cost V 5 bases and J 4 bases, with 11 bases left between them. The CDR3 loop is CSAEAENNEKLFF. In DNA, the CDR3 is TGCAGTGCTGAGGCAGAAAATAATGAAAAACTGTTTTTT.

This rearrangement joins TRBV9 to TRBJ2-2; 10 bases line up with TRBD2. The CDR3 covers 16 residues. Germline CDR1 reads SGDLS; CDR2 reads YYNGEE. Germline trimming cut 2 bases from V and 7 bases from J; bases unmatched to any gene: 8. CDR3 loop: CASSVGTSALDGELFF. CDR3 in DNA: TGTGCCAGCAGCGTCGGGACTAGCGCTTTAGACGGGGAGCTGTTTTTT.

This clonotype was seen a few times. The chain couples TRBV20-1 to TRBJ1-5; D not resolved. CDR1 is DFQATT, CDR2 SNEGSKA, per germline (reference sequence). This CDR3 is built from 13 residues. Deletions cut 5 bases from V and 3 bases from J, with 11 bases between. CDR3 coding DNA: TGCAGTGCTCCGCCTAGCATCAATCAGCCCCAGCATTTT. It specifies CSAPPSINQPQHF.

A word on this clonotype: This may arise from a read error, as a much more abundant clone is one base away. The chain employs TRBV20-1 and TRBJ2-3; the match to TRBD2 covers 12 bases. The length of the CDR3 is 17 residues. J was trimmed by 6 bases and V by 0 bases; bases with no gene match: 10. Germline CDR1 reads DFQATT; CDR2 reads SNEGSKA (reference sequence). The CDR3 DNA reads TGCAGTGCTAGAGATCCACGCCTAGCGGGGGGGTCGGATACGCAGTATTTT. It specifies CSARDPRLAGGSDTQYF.

There are many counts of this clonotype. The chain links TRBV3-1 to TRBJ2-3; possibly TRBD2 for D (5 bases). Germline CDR1 and CDR2: LGHDT and YNNKEL (reference sequence). The CDR3 runs to 16 residues. V was shortened by 0 bases and J by 6 bases, with 16 bases between the two germline ends. CDR3 nucleotide sequence: TGTGCCAGCAGCCAAGATCGAGGGTGGTACCGGGATACGCAGTATTTT. It translates to CASSQDRGWYRDTQYF.

This clonotype showed up many times. This sequence joins TRBV7-8 and TRBJ1-2; D is unresolved. Germline V gene data show CDR1 as SGHVS and CDR2 as FQNEAQ. V lost 5 bases, J lost 3 bases, and 10 bases lay in between. The CDR3 runs 13 residues. The CDR3 sequence is CASSPGGHYGYTF. The CDR3 DNA sequence: TGTGCCAGCAGCCCCGGAGGCCACTATGGCTACACCTTC.

The CDR3 loop reads CASSFQTGMETQYF. The CDR3 DNA reads TGTGCCAGCAGCTTCCAAACAGGGATGGAGACCCAGTACTTC. The rearrangement joins TRBV9 to TRBJ2-5; tentatively, D is TRBD1 (6 bases). Germline CDR1 and CDR2: SGDLS and YYNGEE. There are 14 residues in the CDR3. V lost 4 bases and J lost 5, with 15 bases in between. The full variable domain, rest sourced from reference TRBV9 and TRBJ2-5, is DSGVTQTPKHLITATGQRVTLRCSPRSGDLSVYWYQQSLDQGLQFLIQYYNGEERAKGNILERFSAQQFPDLHSELNLSSLELGDSALYFCASSFQTGMETQYFGPGTRLLVL.

This clonotype came up many times. This chain connects TRBV12-3 or TRBV12-4 to TRBJ2-1, with D possibly TRBD1 on 6 matching bases. The CDR3 loop spans 16 amino acids. Trimming shortened V by 5 bases and J by 0 bases, and 14 bases separated the two germline ends. This chain's CDR3 is CASSARTARSYNEQFF. CDR3 bases: TGTGCCAGCAGTGCCCGGACAGCCCGCTCCTACAATGAGCAGTTCTTC.

This clonotype has a handful of counts. The CDR3 here is CASGEFGTLQYF. CDR3 DNA sequence: TGTGCCAGCGGGGAATTCGGGACATTACAGTACTTC. V is TRBV6-1 and J is TRBJ2-4, with D possibly being TRBD1 (6 bases). V was clipped by 8 bases and J by 13 bases, with 18 bases between them. The CDR3 totals 12 residues. CDR1 is MNHNS and CDR2 is SASEGT in the germline V gene.

This sequence joins TRBV11-2 and TRBJ1-6; 10 nucleotides agree with TRBD1. The CDR3 contains 18 residues. CDR1 and CDR2 (germline): SGHAT, FQNNGV. Trimming removed 4 bases from V and 5 bases from J; junction bases left unmatched: 11. The CDR3 region is CASSSWVDRGGDNSPLHF. DNA for the CDR3: TGTGCCAGCAGCTCGTGGGTGGACAGGGGGGGTGATAATTCACCCCTCCACTTT. The full variable domain, completed using reference TRBV11-2 and TRBJ1-6, is EAGVAQSPRYKIIEKRQSVAFWCNPISGHATLYWYQQILGQGPKLLIQFQNNGVVDDSQLPKDRFSAERLKGVDSTLKIQPAKLEDSAVYLCASSSWVDRGGDNSPLHFGNGTRLTVT.

Many counts were recorded for this clonotype. The chain links TRBV2 to TRBJ1-2; 9 nucleotides line up with TRBD1. V lost 10 bases, J lost 0 bases, and 18 bases stayed unmatched. This CDR3 is built from 18 residues. CDR1 is SNHLY and CDR2 is FYNNEI in the germline V gene. DNA of the CDR3: TGTGCCATACCCGGGACAGGGATAGGGGAGTTAGCTAACTATGGCTACACCTTC. This codes for CAIPGTGIGELANYGYTF.

The chain has TRBV5-6 and TRBJ2-3; 8 nucleotides match TRBD2. The CDR3 is made up of 15 amino acids. CDR1 and CDR2 from the germline V gene are SGHDT and YYEEEE. The trim removed 0 bases at V and 5 bases at J, leaving 5 bases unmatched. CDR3 coding DNA: TGTGCCAGCAGCTTGGGGCGGGGGGTCAGAGATACGCAGTATTTT. This encodes CASSLGRGVRDTQYF.

This clonotype was seen repeatedly, ten times or more. CDR3 residues: CASSSREGVGTGELFF. CDR3 nucleotides: TGTGCCAGCAGCAGCAGGGAAGGGGTTGGGACCGGGGAGCTGTTTTTT. This chain connects TRBV3-1 to TRBJ2-2, with a tentative D call TRBD1 (5 bases). CDR1 is LGHDT, CDR2 YNNKEL, per germline (reference sequence). V lost 5 bases, J lost 5 bases, and 18 bases lay in between. The CDR3 extends over 16 amino acids.

The chain employs TRBV9 and TRBJ2-7, with TRBD2 matching over 10 bases. The CDR3 runs to 15 residues. The V and J ends lost 0 bases and 3 bases, in that order; junction bases with no gene match: 3. Germline CDR1 SGDLS, CDR2 YYNGEE. The CDR3 DNA reads TGTGCCAGCAGCGTAGGGGCTAGCGGGGGCTACGAGCAGTACTTC. Its protein product is CASSVGASGGYEQYF.

This clonotype was seen ten or more times. The rearrangement links TRBV3-1 to TRBJ2-1; TRBD1 might be the D (6 bases). The V end lost 5 bases, the J end lost 4 bases, and 18 bases lay between the germline ends. Germline loops: CDR1 LGHDT, CDR2 YNNKEL (reference sequence). The CDR3 is made up of 16 amino acids. The CDR3 bases are TGTGCCAGCAGCGACAACAGGGAATCCCGTTACAATGAGCAGTTCTTC. Protein product: CASSDNRESRYNEQFF.

This clonotype was counted a few times. The chain joins TRBV7-9 to TRBJ2-5, with D uncertain. This CDR3 has 15 residues. Germline loops: CDR1 SEHNR, CDR2 FQNEAQ (reference sequence). Trimming shortened V by 6 bases and J by 5 bases, and 19 bases separated the two germline ends. The CDR3 DNA is TGTGCCAGCAGTGCTCGTGCGAGTCCCGACGAGACCCAGTACTTC. It yields the protein CASSARASPDETQYF.

The table lists this clonotype with a few counts. The chain recombines TRBV5-1 with TRBJ2-1; D possibly corresponds to TRBD1 (6 bases). V was clipped by 0 bases and J by 2 bases, with 18 bases between them. Per germline, CDR1 SGHRS and CDR2 YFSETQ. The length of the CDR3 is 18 residues. Written as DNA, the CDR3 is TGCGCCAGCAGCTTGGCCACGGCCCAGGGGAGTCCCTACAATGAGCAGTTCTTC. As protein: CASSLATAQGSPYNEQFF.

The gene calls are TRBV10-3 and TRBJ2-6; D possibly corresponds to TRBD1 (6 bases). This CDR3 has 16 residues. V lost 7 bases and J 0 bases, leaving 13 bases between the germline ends. The V gene's germline CDR1 is ENHRY and CDR2 SYGVKD. CDR3 protein: CAINRDINSGANVLTF. CDR3 nucleotides: TGTGCCATCAACAGGGACATAAACTCTGGGGCCAACGTCCTGACTTTC.

This chain joins TRBV3-1 and TRBJ2-2, with 12 bases lining up with TRBD1. Germline V CDR1 and CDR2: LGHDT, YNNKEL (reference sequence). V shed 4 bases, J shed 3 bases, and the junction held 6 bases outside the gene matches. The CDR3 contains 17 residues. Here the CDR3 reads CASSPGTGGWDTGELFF. The CDR3 DNA follows: TGTGCCAGCAGCCCAGGGACAGGGGGCTGGGACACCGGGGAGCTGTTTTTT.

The chain uses TRBV6-2 or TRBV6-3 and TRBJ1-1, with TRBD1 as a possible D gene (5 bases). The germline gives CDR1 MNHEY, CDR2 SVGEGT. The CDR3 is 12 amino acids. The V gene lost 5 bases and the J gene lost 11 bases, with 15 bases spanning the gap. The CDR3 region has the DNA TGTGCCAGCAGTGGGGACTCCCTAAGGGCTTTCTTT. Protein: CASSGDSLRAFF.

The rearrangement links TRBV7-2 to TRBJ2-3, with D perhaps TRBD2 (5 bases). Trimming removed 5 bases at V and 6 bases at J, with 15 bases between. Germline CDR1 SGHTA, CDR2 FQGNSA. This CDR3 region has 14 residues. CDR3 DNA: TGTGCCAGCAGCCCGATACTAGAAGCGGATACGCAGTATTTT. Residues: CASSPILEADTQYF.

At least ten counts were recorded for this clonotype. CDR3 sequence: CASSLNSRADNYGYTF. The CDR3 DNA sequence: TGTGCCAGCAGTTTGAATAGCCGGGCGGATAACTATGGCTACACCTTC. The rearrangement links TRBV12-3 or TRBV12-4 to TRBJ1-2, with D uncertain. Trimming stripped 3 bases from V and 1 base from J, with 15 bases between. There are 16 residues in the CDR3.